The present TCR beta chain was sequenced within a study of blood T cell repertoires in COVID-19. Study summary: The United States, Italy and Spain provided the acute and convalescent COVID-19 samples. T cells, B-cell-depleted T cells, or PBMCs provided the cDNA or gDNA that served as material.

This clone was detected once. Per the study methods: How many nucleated cells were present was estimated from reference gene primer amplification. Some clones are missing from TCRdb's copy, which holds only in-frame ones; the method was immunoSEQ multiplex PCR. V, J and clone size reflect that table, while D and trimming were determined from the DNA. Of 75,000 to 85,000 clones in the sample, around nine tenths are singletons; the top ten hold roughly a sixth. The CDR3 is made up of 13 amino acids. V trimming: 6 bases; J trimming: 7 bases; junction bases outside the gene matches: 6. The germline gives CDR1 MNHEY, CDR2 SVGAGI.

The genes are TRBV6-5 and TRBJ2-3, with TRBD1 identical over 8 bases. This receptor was taken from a human donor in a cohort sampled during active COVID-19. Sequencing input: peripheral blood. CDR3 bases: TGTGCCAGCAGGCCAGGGGGCGCCTATACGCAGTATTTT. Encoded protein: CASRPGGAYTQYF.